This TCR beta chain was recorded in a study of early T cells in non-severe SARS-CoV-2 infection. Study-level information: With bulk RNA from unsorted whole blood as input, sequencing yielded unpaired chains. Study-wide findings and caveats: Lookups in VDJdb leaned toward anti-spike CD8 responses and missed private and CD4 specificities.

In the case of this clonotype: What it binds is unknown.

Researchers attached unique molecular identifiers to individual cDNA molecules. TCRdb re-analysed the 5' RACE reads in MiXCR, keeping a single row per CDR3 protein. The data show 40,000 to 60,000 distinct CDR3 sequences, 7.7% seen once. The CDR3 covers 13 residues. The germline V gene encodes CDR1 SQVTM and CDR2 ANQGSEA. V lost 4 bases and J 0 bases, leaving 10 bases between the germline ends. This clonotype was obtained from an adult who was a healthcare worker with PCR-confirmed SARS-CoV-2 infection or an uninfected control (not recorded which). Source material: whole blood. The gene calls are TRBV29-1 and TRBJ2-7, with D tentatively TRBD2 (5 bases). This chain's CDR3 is CSVVFGNSYEQYF. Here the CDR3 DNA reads TGCAGCGTTGTATTCGGGAACTCCTACGAGCAGTACTTC.